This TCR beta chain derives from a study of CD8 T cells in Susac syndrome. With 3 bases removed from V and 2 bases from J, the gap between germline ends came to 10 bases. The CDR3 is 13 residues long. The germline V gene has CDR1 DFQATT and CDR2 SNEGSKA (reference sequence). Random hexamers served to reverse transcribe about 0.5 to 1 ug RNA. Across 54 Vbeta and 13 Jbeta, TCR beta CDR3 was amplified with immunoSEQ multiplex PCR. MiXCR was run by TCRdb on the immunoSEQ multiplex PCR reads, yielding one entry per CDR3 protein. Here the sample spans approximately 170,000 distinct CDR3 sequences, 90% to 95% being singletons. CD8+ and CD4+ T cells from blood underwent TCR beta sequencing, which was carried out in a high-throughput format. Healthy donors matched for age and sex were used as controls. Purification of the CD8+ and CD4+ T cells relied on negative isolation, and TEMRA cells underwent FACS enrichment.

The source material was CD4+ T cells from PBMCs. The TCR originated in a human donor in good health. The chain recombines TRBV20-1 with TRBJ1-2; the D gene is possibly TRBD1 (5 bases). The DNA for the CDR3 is TGCAGTGCTAGTTTACGACAGAACTATGGCTACACCTTC. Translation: CSASLRQNYGYTF.